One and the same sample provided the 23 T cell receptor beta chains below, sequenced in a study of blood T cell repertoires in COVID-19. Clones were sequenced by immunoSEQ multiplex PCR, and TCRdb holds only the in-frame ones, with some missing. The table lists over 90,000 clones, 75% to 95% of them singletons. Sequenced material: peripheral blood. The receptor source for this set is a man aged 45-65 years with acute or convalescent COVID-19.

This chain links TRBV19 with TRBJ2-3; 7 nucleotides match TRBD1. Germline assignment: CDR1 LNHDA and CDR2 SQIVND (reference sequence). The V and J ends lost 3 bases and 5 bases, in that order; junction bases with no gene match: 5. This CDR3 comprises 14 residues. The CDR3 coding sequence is TGTGCCAGTAGTATCGGGACAGTCATAGATACGCAGTATTTT. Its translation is CASSIGTVIDTQYF.

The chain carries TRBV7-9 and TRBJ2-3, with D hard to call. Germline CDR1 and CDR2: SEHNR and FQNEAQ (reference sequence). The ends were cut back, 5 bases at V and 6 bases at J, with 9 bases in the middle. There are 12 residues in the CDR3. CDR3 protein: CASSPEWDTQYF. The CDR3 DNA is TGTGCCAGCAGCCCCGAGTGGGATACGCAGTATTTT. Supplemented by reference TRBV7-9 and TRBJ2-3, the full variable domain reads DTGVSQNPRHKITKRGQNVTFRCDPISEHNRLYWYRQTLGQGPEFLTYFQNEAQLEKSRLLSDRFSAERPKGSFSTLEIQRTEQGDSAMYLCASSPEWDTQYFGPGTRLTVL.

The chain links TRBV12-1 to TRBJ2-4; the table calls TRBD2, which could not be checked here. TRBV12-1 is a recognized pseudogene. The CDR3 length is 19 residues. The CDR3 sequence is CASSSGLAGVDQAKNIQYF. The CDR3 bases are TGTGCCAGCAGCTCGGGACTAGCGGGAGTAGATCAAGCCAAAAACATTCAGTACTTC.

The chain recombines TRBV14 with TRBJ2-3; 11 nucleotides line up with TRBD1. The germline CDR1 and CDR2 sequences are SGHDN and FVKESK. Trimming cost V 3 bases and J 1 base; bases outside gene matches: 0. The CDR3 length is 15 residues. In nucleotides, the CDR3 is TGTGCCAGCAGCCAGGGACAGGGGGGCACAGATACGCAGTATTTT. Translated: CASSQGQGGTDTQYF. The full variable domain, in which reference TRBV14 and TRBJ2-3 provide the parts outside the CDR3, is EAGVTQFPSHSVIEKGQTVTLRCDPISGHDNLYWYRRVMGKEIKFLLHFVKESKQDESGMPNNRFLAERTGGTYSTLKVQPAELEDSGVYFCASSQGQGGTDTQYFGPGTRLTVL.

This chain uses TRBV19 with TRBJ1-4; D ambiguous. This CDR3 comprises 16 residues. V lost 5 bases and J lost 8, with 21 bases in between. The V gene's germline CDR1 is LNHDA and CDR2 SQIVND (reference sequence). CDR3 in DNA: TGTGCCAGTAGTCCGCGGGGTGGGGATTTAAGAGAAAAACTGTTTTTT. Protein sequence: CASSPRGGDLREKLFF.

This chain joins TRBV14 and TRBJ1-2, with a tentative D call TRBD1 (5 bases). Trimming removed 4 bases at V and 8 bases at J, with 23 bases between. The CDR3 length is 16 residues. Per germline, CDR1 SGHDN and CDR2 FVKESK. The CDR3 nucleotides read TGTGCCAGCAGCCCCCGAGATCGGGCAGGGCGAAGAGGCTACACCTTC. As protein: CASSPRDRAGRRGYTF.

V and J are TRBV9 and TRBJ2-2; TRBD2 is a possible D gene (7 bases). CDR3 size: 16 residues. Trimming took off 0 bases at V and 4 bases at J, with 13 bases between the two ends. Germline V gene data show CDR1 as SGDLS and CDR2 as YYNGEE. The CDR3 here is CASSVAQGRGTGELFF. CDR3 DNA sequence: TGTGCCAGCAGCGTAGCCCAGGGGAGGGGCACCGGGGAGCTGTTTTTT.

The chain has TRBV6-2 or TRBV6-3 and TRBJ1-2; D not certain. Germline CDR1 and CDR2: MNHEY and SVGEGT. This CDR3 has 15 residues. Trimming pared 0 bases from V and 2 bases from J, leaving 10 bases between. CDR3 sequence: CASSYSGKRNYGYTF. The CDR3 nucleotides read TGTGCCAGCAGTTACTCCGGGAAACGAAACTATGGCTACACCTTC.

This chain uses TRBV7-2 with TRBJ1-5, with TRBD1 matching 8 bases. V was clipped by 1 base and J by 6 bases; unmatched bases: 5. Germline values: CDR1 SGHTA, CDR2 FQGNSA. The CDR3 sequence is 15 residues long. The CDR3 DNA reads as TGTGCCAGCAGCTTAGGGCAGGGGGCCGGTCAGCCCCAGCATTTT. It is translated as CASSLGQGAGQPQHF. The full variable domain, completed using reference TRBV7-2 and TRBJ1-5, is GAGVSQSPSNKVTEKGKDVELRCDPISGHTALYWYRQSLGQGLEFLIYFQGNSAPDKSGLPSDRFSAERTGGSVSTLTIQRTQQEDSAVYLCASSLGQGAGQPQHFGDGTRLSIL.

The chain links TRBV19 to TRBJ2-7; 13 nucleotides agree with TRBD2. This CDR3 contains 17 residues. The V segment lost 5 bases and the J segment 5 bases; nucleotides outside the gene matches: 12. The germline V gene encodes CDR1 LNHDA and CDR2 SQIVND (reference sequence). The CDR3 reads CASSPSGTSGISHEQYF. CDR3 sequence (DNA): TGTGCCAGTAGTCCCTCCGGGACTAGCGGGATATCCCACGAGCAGTACTTC.

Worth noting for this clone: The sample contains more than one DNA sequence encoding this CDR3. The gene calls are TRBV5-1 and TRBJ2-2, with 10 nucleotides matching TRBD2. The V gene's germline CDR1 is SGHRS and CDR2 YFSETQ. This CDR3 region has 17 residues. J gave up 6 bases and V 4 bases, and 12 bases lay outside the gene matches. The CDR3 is CASSTASGSFSAGELFF. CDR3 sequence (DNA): TGCGCCAGCAGCACGGCTAGCGGGAGTTTCAGCGCCGGGGAGCTGTTTTTT.

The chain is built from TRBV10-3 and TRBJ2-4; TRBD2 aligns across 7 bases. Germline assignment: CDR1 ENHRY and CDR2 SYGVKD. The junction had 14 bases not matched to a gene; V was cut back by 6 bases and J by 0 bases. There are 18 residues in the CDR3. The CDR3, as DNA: TGTGCCATCAGCGCCCAGGGAGGGACTGCCTTAGCCAAAAACATTCAGTACTTC. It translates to CAISAQGGTALAKNIQYF.

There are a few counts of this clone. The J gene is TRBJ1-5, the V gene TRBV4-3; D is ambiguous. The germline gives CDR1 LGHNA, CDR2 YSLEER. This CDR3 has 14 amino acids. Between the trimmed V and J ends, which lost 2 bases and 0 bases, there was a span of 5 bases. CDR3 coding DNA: TGCGCCAGCAGCCAACATAGTAGCAATCAGCCCCAGCATTTT. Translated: CASSQHSSNQPQHF.

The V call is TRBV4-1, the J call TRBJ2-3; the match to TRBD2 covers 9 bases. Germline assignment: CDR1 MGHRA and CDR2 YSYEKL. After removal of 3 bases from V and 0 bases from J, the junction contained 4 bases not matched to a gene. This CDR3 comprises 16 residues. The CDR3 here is CASSQGLASSTDTQYF. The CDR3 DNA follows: TGCGCCAGCAGCCAGGGACTAGCCTCGAGCACAGATACGCAGTATTTT.

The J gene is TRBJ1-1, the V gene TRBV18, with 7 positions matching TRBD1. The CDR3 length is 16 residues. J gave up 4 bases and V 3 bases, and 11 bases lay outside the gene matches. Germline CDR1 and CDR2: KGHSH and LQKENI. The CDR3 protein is CASSPYTGVWSTEAFF. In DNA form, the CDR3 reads TGTGCCAGCTCACCTTATACAGGGGTATGGAGCACTGAAGCTTTCTTT. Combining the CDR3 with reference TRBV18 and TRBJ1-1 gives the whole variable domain NAGVMQNPRHLVRRRGQEARLRCSPMKGHSHVYWYRQLPEEGLKFMVYLQKENIIDESGMPKERFSAEFPKEGPSILRIQQVVRGDSAAYFCASSPYTGVWSTEAFFGQGTRLTVV.

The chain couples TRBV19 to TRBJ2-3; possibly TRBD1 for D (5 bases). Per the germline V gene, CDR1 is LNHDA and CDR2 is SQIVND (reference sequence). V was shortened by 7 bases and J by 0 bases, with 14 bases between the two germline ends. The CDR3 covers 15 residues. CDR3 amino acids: CASTTQGFSTDTQYF. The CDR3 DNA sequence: TGTGCCAGTACCACGCAGGGATTTAGCACAGATACGCAGTATTTT.

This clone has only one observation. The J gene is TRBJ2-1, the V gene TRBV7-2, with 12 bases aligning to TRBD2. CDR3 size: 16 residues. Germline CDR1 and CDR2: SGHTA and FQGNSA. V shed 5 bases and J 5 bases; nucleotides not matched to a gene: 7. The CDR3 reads CASSPQTSGRHNEQFF. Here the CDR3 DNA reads TGTGCCAGCAGCCCCCAGACTAGCGGGAGACACAATGAGCAGTTCTTC.

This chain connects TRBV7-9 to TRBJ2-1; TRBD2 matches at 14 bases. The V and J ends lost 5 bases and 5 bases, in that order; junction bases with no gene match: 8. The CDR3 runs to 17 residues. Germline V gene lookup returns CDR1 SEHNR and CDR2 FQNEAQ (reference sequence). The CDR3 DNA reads TGTGCCAGCAGCCATGGGACTAGCGGGAGAGACGACAATGAGCAGTTCTTC. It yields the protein CASSHGTSGRDDNEQFF.

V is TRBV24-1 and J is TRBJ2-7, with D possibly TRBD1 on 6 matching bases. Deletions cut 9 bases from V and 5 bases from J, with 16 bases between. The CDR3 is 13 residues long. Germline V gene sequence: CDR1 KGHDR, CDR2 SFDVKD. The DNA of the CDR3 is TGTGCCACCGGATCGGGACATTTTGACGAGCAGTACTTC. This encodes CATGSGHFDEQYF.

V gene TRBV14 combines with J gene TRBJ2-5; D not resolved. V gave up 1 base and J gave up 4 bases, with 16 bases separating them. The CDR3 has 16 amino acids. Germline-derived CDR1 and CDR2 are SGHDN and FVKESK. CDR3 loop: CASSQGWSVISETQYF. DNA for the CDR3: TGTGCCAGCAGCCAAGGATGGTCGGTCATTTCAGAGACCCAGTACTTC. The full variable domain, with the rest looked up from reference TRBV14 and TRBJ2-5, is EAGVTQFPSHSVIEKGQTVTLRCDPISGHDNLYWYRRVMGKEIKFLLHFVKESKQDESGMPNNRFLAERTGGTYSTLKVQPAELEDSGVYFCASSQGWSVISETQYFGPGTRLLVL.

In DNA, the CDR3 is TGCGCCAGCAGCCAGCAGGGTAGCGGGAGGGTGTACTTC. Amino acid sequence: CASSQQGSGRVYF. The rearrangement joins TRBV4-3 to TRBJ2-7; TRBD2 aligns across 11 bases. This CDR3 region has 13 residues. J gave up 12 bases and V 3 bases, and 7 bases lay outside the gene matches. Germline CDR1 LGHNA, CDR2 YSLEER.

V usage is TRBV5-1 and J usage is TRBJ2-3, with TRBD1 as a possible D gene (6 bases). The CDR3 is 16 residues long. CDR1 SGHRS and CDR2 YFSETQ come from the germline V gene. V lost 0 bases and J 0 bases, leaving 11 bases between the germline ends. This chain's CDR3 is CASSLVRGDSTDTQYF. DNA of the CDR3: TGCGCCAGCAGCTTGGTCAGGGGCGATAGCACAGATACGCAGTATTTT.

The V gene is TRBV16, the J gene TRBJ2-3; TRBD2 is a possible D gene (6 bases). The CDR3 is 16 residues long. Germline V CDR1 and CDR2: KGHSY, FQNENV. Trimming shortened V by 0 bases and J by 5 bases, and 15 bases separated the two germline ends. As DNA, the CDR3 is TGTGCCAGCAGCCAATCTACTAGCTGGGGGAAAGATACGCAGTATTTT. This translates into CASSQSTSWGKDTQYF. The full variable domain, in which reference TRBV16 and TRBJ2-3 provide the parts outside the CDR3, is GEEVAQTPKHLVRGEGQKAKLYCAPIKGHSYVFWYQQVLKNEFKFLISFQNENVFDETGMPKERFSAKCLPNSPCSLEIQATKLEDSAVYFCASSQSTSWGKDTQYFGPGTRLTVL.